These T cell receptor beta chains were read from a single sample in a study of control samples from healthy donors and cancer patients. TCRdb's copy holds only in-frame clones and misses some; the assay was immunoSEQ multiplex PCR. This sample yields 150,000 to 200,000 clones, of which nearly 90% are seen a single time; more than 1.3% belongs to the top ten. The sample taken for sequencing was blood. Source of these receptors: a woman aged 50 to 60 in good health. CDR3s include the opening cysteine and the closing phenylalanine or tryptophan. The D gene is left open where the match is weak. Not all rows give a size; the values are once, few, many and, for expanded clones, a class.

j_call: TRBJ1-1; clone_size: many; v_call: TRBV10-3; d_call: NA; cdr3_nt: TGTGCCATCAGTGAATCGGGGCCTAGTGAAGCTTTCTTT; cdr3_aa: CAISESGPSEAFF
j_call: TRBJ2-3; clone_size: NA; v_call: TRBV9; d_call: NA; cdr3_nt: TGTGCCAGCAGCGTAGCAGCCCAACCCTCGGCGGGGTTCACAGATACGCAGTATTTT; cdr3_aa: CASSVAAQPSAGFTDTQYF
j_call: TRBJ1-1; clone_size: NA; v_call: TRBV3-1/TRBV3-2; d_call: NA; cdr3_nt: TGTGCCAGCAGCCAAGGGGGCACTGAAGCTTTCTTT; cdr3_aa: CASSQGGTEAFF
j_call: TRBJ1-3; clone_size: NA; v_call: TRBV9; d_call: NA; cdr3_nt: TGTGCCAGCAGCGCACGGGCCCACCGCTCTGGAAACACCATATATTTT; cdr3_aa: CASSARAHRSGNTIYF
j_call: TRBJ1-5; clone_size: NA; v_call: TRBV6-5; d_call: TRBD1; cdr3_nt: TGTGCCAGCAGCCCCGGGACAGCATATCAGCCCCAGCATTTT; cdr3_aa: CASSPGTAYQPQHF
j_call: TRBJ1-1; clone_size: NA; v_call: TRBV15; d_call: NA; cdr3_nt: TGTGCCACCAGCAGGGCAAACCAGGGATCCACTGAAGCTTTCTTT; cdr3_aa: CATSRANQGSTEAFF
j_call: TRBJ2-2; clone_size: NA; v_call: TRBV10-3; d_call: TRBD2; cdr3_nt: TGTGCCATCAGTGAGGGACTAGCGGGGGGGCGAGGCACCGGGGAGCTGTTTTTT; cdr3_aa: CAISEGLAGGRGTGELFF
j_call: TRBJ2-2; clone_size: NA; v_call: TRBV27; d_call: NA; cdr3_nt: TGTGCCAGCAATAACCAGGGCCCCGGGGAGCTGTTTTTT; cdr3_aa: CASNNQGPGELFF
j_call: TRBJ2-7; clone_size: NA; v_call: TRBV19; d_call: NA; cdr3_nt: TGTGCCAGTAGTATAGATCCGACGTCGGCCTCCGACGAGCAGTACTTC; cdr3_aa: CASSIDPTSASDEQYF
j_call: TRBJ2-3; clone_size: NA; v_call: TRBV5-1; d_call: NA; cdr3_nt: TGCGCCAGCAGCTTGGGCCAGGGCTACACAGATACGCAGTATTTT; cdr3_aa: CASSLGQGYTDTQYF
j_call: TRBJ2-5; clone_size: NA; v_call: TRBV5-4; d_call: TRBD2; cdr3_nt: TGTGCCAGCAGCTTGGGGGGGGGACGGGAGACCCAGTACTTC; cdr3_aa: CASSLGGGRETQYF
j_call: TRBJ1-4; clone_size: NA; v_call: TRBV4-3; d_call: NA; cdr3_nt: TGCGCCAGCAGCCCGGGGAGGGTGGCAACTAATGAAAAACTGTTTTTT; cdr3_aa: CASSPGRVATNEKLFF
j_call: TRBJ2-3; clone_size: NA; v_call: TRBV28; d_call: NA; cdr3_nt: TGTGCCAGCAGTTTATATGGGGGACCGCACACAGATACGCAGTATTTT; cdr3_aa: CASSLYGGPHTDTQYF
j_call: TRBJ1-1; clone_size: NA; v_call: TRBV4-1; d_call: TRBD1; cdr3_nt: TGCGCCAGCAGCCCCCGGGACAGGGGTTCTTACACTGAAGCTTTCTTT; cdr3_aa: CASSPRDRGSYTEAFF
j_call: TRBJ2-2; clone_size: NA; v_call: TRBV7-2; d_call: TRBD1; cdr3_nt: TGTGCCAGCCCAACAGGGGGGTACACCGGGGAGCTGTTTTTT; cdr3_aa: CASPTGGYTGELFF
j_call: TRBJ1-1; clone_size: NA; v_call: TRBV5-6; d_call: NA; cdr3_nt: TGTGCCAGCAGCGTCTGGAGGGCTGAAGCTTTCTTT; cdr3_aa: CASSVWRAEAFF
j_call: TRBJ1-3; clone_size: once; v_call: TRBV18; d_call: TRBD1; cdr3_nt: TGTGCCAGCTCACCCCGACAGGGAGACACCATATATTTT; cdr3_aa: CASSPRQGDTIYF
j_call: TRBJ2-7; clone_size: once; v_call: TRBV5-1; d_call: NA; cdr3_nt: TGCGCCAGCAGCTTGGGCTCGGATGGGAACGAGCAGTACTTC; cdr3_aa: CASSLGSDGNEQYF
j_call: TRBJ1-1; clone_size: NA; v_call: TRBV19; d_call: NA; cdr3_nt: TGTGCCAGTAGTATTACAACCGCGGGGAACACTGAAGCTTTCTTT; cdr3_aa: CASSITTAGNTEAFF
j_call: TRBJ1-4; clone_size: NA; v_call: TRBV4-1; d_call: TRBD1; cdr3_nt: TGCGCCAGCAGCCTAACCGGACAGGGAGACGAAAAACTGTTTTTT; cdr3_aa: CASSLTGQGDEKLFF
j_call: TRBJ1-1; clone_size: NA; v_call: TRBV3-1/TRBV3-2; d_call: TRBD1; cdr3_nt: TGTGCCAGCAGCCATACCGGGACAGAAAACACTGAAGCTTTCTTT; cdr3_aa: CASSHTGTENTEAFF
j_call: TRBJ1-3; clone_size: NA; v_call: TRBV5-1; d_call: NA; cdr3_nt: TGCGCCAGCAGCTTGGAGCACGGCTACTCTGGAAACACCATATATTTT; cdr3_aa: CASSLEHGYSGNTIYF
j_call: TRBJ2-7; clone_size: NA; v_call: TRBV7-9; d_call: TRBD2; cdr3_nt: TGTGCCAGCACCAACGTAGCGGGAGGGGCCTACGAGCAGTACTTC; cdr3_aa: CASTNVAGGAYEQYF
j_call: TRBJ2-1; clone_size: NA; v_call: TRBV28; d_call: TRBD2; cdr3_nt: TGTGCCAGCAGCTCCCGTTGGGGAGGGCGCTACAATGAGCAGTTCTTC; cdr3_aa: CASSSRWGGRYNEQFF
j_call: TRBJ2-1; clone_size: NA; v_call: TRBV7-9; d_call: NA; cdr3_nt: TGTGCCAGCAGCGACCCATTCTCCCCCGAATTTGAGCAGTTCTTC; cdr3_aa: CASSDPFSPEFEQFF
j_call: TRBJ1-4; clone_size: once; v_call: TRBV5-1; d_call: NA; cdr3_nt: TGCGCCAGCAGCTTGGCAGGGGCGCGAGAAAAACTGTTTTTT; cdr3_aa: CASSLAGAREKLFF